This T cell receptor beta chain originates from a study of cytotoxic CD8 clonotypes in ibrutinib-treated CLL. Overall study findings and caveats: Patients showed higher baseline clonality than age-matched healthy donors, and it tracked circulating CD8+ T-cell counts.

Notes on this clone: The antigen is unknown.

Here immunoSEQ multiplex PCR was the method, and the copy in TCRdb shows in-frame clones only, minus some. Of 140,000 to 150,000 clones listed, about three quarters are singletons. This clonotype originated in a human donor with chronic lymphocytic leukemia. The sample here was PBMCs, taken after 24 months of ibrutinib treatment.

The CDR3 is CASSQGTLAEPTDTQYF. The CDR3 DNA sequence: TGCGCCAGCAGCCAAGGGACCCTAGCGGAACCCACAGATACGCAGTATTTT. The chain combines TRBV4-1 with TRBJ2-3, with 7 nucleotides matching TRBD2. This CDR3 comprises 17 residues. Germline lookup yields CDR1 MGHRA and CDR2 YSYEKL. The junction had 9 bases not matched to a gene; V was cut back by 1 base and J by 2 bases.